This T cell receptor (beta chain) was obtained from a study of T cell repertoires in cytomegalovirus infection. Study-wide context: Both recently identified HLA-C-restricted and well-studied HLA-B-restricted CMV epitopes were used in the study. Indications came from public TCR beta signatures; they pointed to CMV infection and to a matching HLA type.

Trimming took 10 bases from V and 3 from J, leaving 25 bases between them. CDR1 is MNHNY and CDR2 is SVGAGI in the germline V gene (reference sequence). The CDR3 totals 17 residues. This clonotype was seen many times. What it binds is unknown. TCRdb reanalysed the reads using MiXCR and keeps one entry per CDR3 protein. The sample yields approximately 910,000 distinct CDR3 sequences, approximately 31% seen once. The specimen comprised cultured CD8+ T cells from PBMCs, sampled from culture after CMV antigen stimulation. This sequence joins TRBV6-6 and TRBJ2-1; perhaps TRBD2 as D (6 bases). This sequence originates from a human donor in good health (CMV status not recorded). Some clones in this sample may be carry-over from other donors' samples. For the CDR3, the DNA is TGTGCCACCACATCATTCACCCCCGGGGGAGACTACAATGAGCAGTTCTTC. It is translated as CATTSFTPGGDYNEQFF.